This TCR beta chain was retrieved from a study of blood T cell repertoires in COVID-19. Study-level background: COVID-19 samples from acute and convalescent phases originated in the United States, Italy and Spain. From T cells, B-cell-depleted T cells, or PBMCs came the material, which was cDNA or gDNA.

Methods used by the authors: By means of reference gene primer amplification, nucleated cell counts were estimated. The repertoire was sequenced with immunoSEQ multiplex PCR; TCRdb's copy has only in-frame clones and lacks some. V and J calls and clone size are copied from that table; D and trimming were computed from the DNA. The sample has about 220,000 clones, approximately 84% seen once. This CDR3 spans 16 amino acids. Germline assignment: CDR1 MDHEN and CDR2 SYDVKM. V was pared by 6 bases and J by 2 bases, with 10 bases of the junction left unmatched. Material: peripheral blood. The rearrangement joins TRBV28 to TRBJ2-7; TRBD1 matches at 10 bases. The TCR was taken from a man aged 45-65 years who had recovered from COVID-19. This CDR3 reads CASSLSDRGYPYEQYF. The CDR3 DNA reads TGTGCCAGCAGCCTTTCGGACAGGGGGTATCCCTACGAGCAGTACTTC.